This T cell receptor (beta chain) stems from a study of shared clonotypes between healthy human individuals. Germline V CDR1 and CDR2: SGHRS, YFSETQ. J gave up 6 bases and V 0 bases, and 19 bases lay outside the gene matches. The CDR3 extends over 19 amino acids. Sequencing was performed with immunoSEQ multiplex PCR; in TCRdb, only in-frame clones are kept and a portion is missing. Among 600,000 to 800,000 clones listed, approximately 72% were seen once. This clone occurred a few times. Its antigen is not known. Study findings and constraints: Sampling involved blood alone; tissue repertoires likely differ. A reduction in generation probabilities was seen for non-shared clonotypes relative to those shared by all four donors.

Input material: memory CD4+ T cells sorted from blood. Specified subset: CD45RA-negative fraction. The receptor comes from a woman younger than 45 in good health. The J gene is TRBJ2-7, the V gene TRBV5-1, with 9 nucleotides matching TRBD2. CDR3 in amino acids: CASSLVGNGAGGFTGEQYF. In DNA, the CDR3 is TGCGCCAGCAGCTTGGTGGGAAACGGAGCGGGAGGTTTTACAGGCGAGCAGTACTTC.